This T cell receptor beta chain was sequenced during a study of T cell responses to AZD1222 COVID-19 vaccine. Whole-study results and caveats: At 160-218 and 743-854, vaccine-associated CD4 TCRs were dominant, and they spanned spike. Unmutated variant regions are reportedly the target of nearly half of TCRs that are spike-specific.

The CDR3 length is 13 residues. V lost 6 bases, J lost 2 bases, and 8 bases lay in between. The germline V gene encodes CDR1 SEHNR and CDR2 FQNEAQ (reference sequence). Sequenced by immunoSEQ multiplex PCR; TCRdb stores in-frame clones only, minus some. The data hold over 150,000 clones, with approximately 87% observed a single time. As concerns this clone: Its specificity is unknown.

The sample was peripheral blood, taken on day 0 of MenACWY control vaccination. This sequence was found in an adult in good health. V usage is TRBV7-9 and J usage is TRBJ1-3; D call uncertain. The CDR3 sequence: CASRLATGNTIYF. In DNA form, the CDR3 reads TGTGCCAGCAGGCTAGCTACTGGAAACACCATATATTTT.